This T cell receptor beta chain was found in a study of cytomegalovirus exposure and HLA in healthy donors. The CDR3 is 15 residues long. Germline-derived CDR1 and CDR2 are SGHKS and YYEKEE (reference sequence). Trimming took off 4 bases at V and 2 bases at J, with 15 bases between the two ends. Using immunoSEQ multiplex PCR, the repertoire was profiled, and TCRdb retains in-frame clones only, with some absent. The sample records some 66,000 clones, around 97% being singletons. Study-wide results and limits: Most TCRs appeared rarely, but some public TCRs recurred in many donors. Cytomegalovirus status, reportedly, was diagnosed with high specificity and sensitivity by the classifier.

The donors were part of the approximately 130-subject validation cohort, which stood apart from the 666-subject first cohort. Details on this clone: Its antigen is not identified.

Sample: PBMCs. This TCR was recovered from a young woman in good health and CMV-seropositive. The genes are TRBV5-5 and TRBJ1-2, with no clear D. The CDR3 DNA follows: TGTGCCAGCAGCCTATCTCAACAGAGAAACTATGGCTACACCTTC. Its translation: CASSLSQQRNYGYTF.